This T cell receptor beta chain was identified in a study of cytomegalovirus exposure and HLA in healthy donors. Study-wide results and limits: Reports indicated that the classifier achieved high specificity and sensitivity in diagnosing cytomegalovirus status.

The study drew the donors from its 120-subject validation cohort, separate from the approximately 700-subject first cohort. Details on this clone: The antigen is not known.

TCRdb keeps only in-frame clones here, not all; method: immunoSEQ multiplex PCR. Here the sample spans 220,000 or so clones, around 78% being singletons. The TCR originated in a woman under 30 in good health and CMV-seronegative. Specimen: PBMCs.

The CDR3 loop reads CSARTEFEAFF. The DNA for the CDR3 is TGCAGTGCTAGGACAGAATTTGAAGCTTTCTTT. The V and J genes are TRBV20-1 and TRBJ1-1, with a possible D match to TRBD1 (5 bases). The CDR3 covers 11 residues. Trimming left V 3 bases short and J 7 bases short, with 9 bases between. Germline V gene lookup returns CDR1 DFQATT and CDR2 SNEGSKA (reference sequence).